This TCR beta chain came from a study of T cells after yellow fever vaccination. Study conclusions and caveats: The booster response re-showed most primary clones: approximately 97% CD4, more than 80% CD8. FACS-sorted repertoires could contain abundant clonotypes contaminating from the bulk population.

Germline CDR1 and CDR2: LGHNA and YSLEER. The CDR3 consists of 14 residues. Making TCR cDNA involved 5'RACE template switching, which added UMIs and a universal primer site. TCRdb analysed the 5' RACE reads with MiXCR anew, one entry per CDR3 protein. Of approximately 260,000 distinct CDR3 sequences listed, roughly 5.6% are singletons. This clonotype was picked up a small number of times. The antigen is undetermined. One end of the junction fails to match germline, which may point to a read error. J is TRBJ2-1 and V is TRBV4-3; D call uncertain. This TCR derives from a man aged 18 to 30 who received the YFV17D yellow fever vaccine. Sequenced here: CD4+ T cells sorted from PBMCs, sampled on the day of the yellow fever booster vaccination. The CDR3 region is CVSSQRTTLHEQFF. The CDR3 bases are TGCGTCAGCAGCCAAAGGACGACCCTTCATGAGCAGTTCTTC.